Shown below are 25 T cell receptor beta chains from a single sample sequenced in a study of blood T cell repertoires in COVID-19. Assay used: immunoSEQ multiplex PCR; TCRdb lists only in-frame clones, some missing. The sample contains 200,000 to 250,000 clones, 70% to 90% of which appear only once. The sample comprised peripheral blood. The receptors were sampled from a man in his forties with acute or convalescent COVID-19.

The rearrangement links TRBV29-1 to TRBJ1-1, with TRBD1 matching over 7 bases. V lost 4 bases and J lost 5; bases outside the gene matches: 7. The CDR3 runs to 13 residues. Germline V gene sequence: CDR1 SQVTM, CDR2 ANQGSEA. The CDR3 is CSVVRDSGTEAFF. The DNA of the CDR3 is TGCAGCGTTGTCCGGGACAGCGGGACTGAAGCTTTCTTT.

V and J are TRBV6-5 and TRBJ2-7; perhaps TRBD1 as D (6 bases). The V and J ends lost 6 bases and 1 base respectively, with 10 bases between them. Germline CDR1 MNHEY, CDR2 SVGAGI. The CDR3 runs to 13 residues. The CDR3 region is CASSFTGSYEQYF. DNA of the CDR3: TGTGCCAGCAGCTTTACAGGGTCCTACGAGCAGTACTTC.

The gene calls are TRBV5-1 and TRBJ1-2; TRBD1 aligns across 7 bases. The junction had 8 bases not matched to a gene; V was cut back by 4 bases and J by 5 bases. From germline, CDR1 is SGHRS and CDR2 YFSETQ. The CDR3 runs to 14 residues. DNA of the CDR3: TGCGCCAGCAGCGCGGGACAGATTCCTTATGGCTACACCTTC. Translated: CASSAGQIPYGYTF.

The CDR3 nucleotides are TGTGCCAGCAGTAAGATAACCGGGACCCAGTACTTC. It translates to CASSKITGTQYF. The chain recombines TRBV9 with TRBJ2-5; D remains ambiguous. CDR3 length: 12 residues. V lost 5 bases to trimming and J lost 7 bases, with 12 bases between them. The germline gives CDR1 SGDLS, CDR2 YYNGEE. Filled out from reference TRBV9 and TRBJ2-5, the complete variable domain reads DSGVTQTPKHLITATGQRVTLRCSPRSGDLSVYWYQQSLDQGLQFLIQYYNGEERAKGNILERFSAQQFPDLHSELNLSSLELGDSALYFCASSKITGTQYFGPGTRLLVL.

The chain uses TRBV6-5 and TRBJ1-1; D unclear. Germline V gene data show CDR1 as MNHEY and CDR2 as SVGAGI. The V gene lost 10 bases and the J gene lost 0 bases, with 15 bases spanning the gap. The CDR3 sequence is 14 residues long. The CDR3 bases are TGTGCCACCACGGCGACACGGATGAACACTGAAGCTTTCTTT. Protein: CATTATRMNTEAFF.

The rearrangement links TRBV30 to TRBJ1-5; 9 bases fit TRBD1. The CDR3 covers 14 residues. CDR1 and CDR2 from the germline V gene are GTSNPN and SVGIG (reference sequence). V shed 0 bases and J 6 bases; nucleotides not matched to a gene: 3. CDR3 sequence reads: CAWSVTGGRQPQHF. CDR3 nucleotides: TGTGCCTGGAGTGTAACAGGGGGCCGTCAGCCCCAGCATTTT.

The chain carries TRBV7-6 and TRBJ2-2; D remains unclear. The V gene lost 1 base and the J gene lost 4 bases, with 10 bases spanning the gap. CDR1 is SGHVS, CDR2 FNYEAQ, per germline. This CDR3 spans 15 amino acids. CDR3 sequence: CASSLGGLGTGELFF. For the CDR3, the DNA is TGTGCCAGCAGCTTAGGTGGGCTGGGCACCGGGGAGCTGTTTTTT.

This chain links TRBV3-1 (or the pseudogene TRBV3-2) with TRBJ1-6; TRBD1 agrees at 7 bases. CDR1 and CDR2 from the germline V gene are LGHDT and YNNKEL (reference sequence). The junction had 7 bases not matched to a gene; V was cut back by 6 bases and J by 5 bases. This CDR3 is 15 amino acids long. DNA for the CDR3: TGTGCCAGCAGTTCGGCGGGACAGAATAATTCACCCCTCCACTTT. It translates to CASSSAGQNNSPLHF.

The rearrangement links TRBV29-1 to TRBJ2-1; 8 bases line up with TRBD2. Germline V CDR1 and CDR2: SQVTM, ANQGSEA. The CDR3 loop spans 15 amino acids. The ends lost 4 bases at V and 2 bases at J; junction bases unmatched: 7. The CDR3 DNA reads as TGCAGCGTTGGGAACGCGGGGGGCCCCTACAATGAGCAGTTCTTC. Its translation: CSVGNAGGPYNEQFF.

The gene calls are TRBV18 and TRBJ1-1; 8 bases agree with TRBD1. The CDR3 runs 13 residues. Looked up from germline, CDR1 is KGHSH and CDR2 is LQKENI. With V trimmed by 5 bases and J by 3 bases, 2 bases remained unmatched. Here the CDR3 DNA reads TGTGCCAGCTCATGGGGACAGGACACTGAAGCTTTCTTT. Amino acid sequence: CASSWGQDTEAFF.

The chain has TRBV5-4 and TRBJ2-2, with 7 bases lining up with TRBD2. V dropped 9 bases and J dropped 5; count of bases not matched to a gene: 7. The germline V gene has CDR1 SGHNT and CDR2 YYREEE (reference sequence). The CDR3 has 13 amino acids. In DNA, the CDR3 is TGTGCCACCGAATTGGGGGGGACCGGGGAGCTGTTTTTT. It specifies CATELGGTGELFF. Variable domain in full (rest from reference TRBV5-4 and TRBJ2-2): ETGVTQSPTHLIKTRGQQVTLRCSSQSGHNTVSWYQQALGQGPQFIFQYYREEENGRGNFPPRFSGLQFPNYSSELNVNALELDDSALYLCATELGGTGELFFGEGSRLTVL.

The chain employs TRBV7-9 and TRBJ1-2; D is undetermined. Germline CDR1 SEHNR, CDR2 FQNEAQ (reference sequence). This CDR3 has 15 amino acids. Trimming cost V 4 bases and J 8 bases, with 20 bases left between them. As DNA, the CDR3 is TGTGCCAGCAGCTCGGACGGGGTTACGGGGATGGGCTACACCTTC. Its translation: CASSSDGVTGMGYTF.

The J gene is TRBJ1-6, the V gene TRBV11-2; D unclear. Germline V gene sequence: CDR1 SGHAT, CDR2 FQNNGV. This CDR3 has 16 amino acids. Trimming cost V 4 bases and J 7 bases, with 17 bases left between them. CDR3 nucleotide sequence: TGTGCCAGCAGCTCCTTAACCCTAGGACTCAATTCACCCCTCCACTTT. Its translation is CASSSLTLGLNSPLHF. The full variable domain, rest sourced from reference TRBV11-2 and TRBJ1-6, is EAGVAQSPRYKIIEKRQSVAFWCNPISGHATLYWYQQILGQGPKLLIQFQNNGVVDDSQLPKDRFSAERLKGVDSTLKIQPAKLEDSAVYLCASSSLTLGLNSPLHFGNGTRLTVT.

The V and J genes are TRBV6-5 and TRBJ1-4, with a weak D call TRBD1 (5 bases). The CDR3 consists of 15 residues. From germline, CDR1 is MNHEY and CDR2 SVGAGI. The ends were cut back, 2 bases at V and 14 bases at J, with 21 bases in the middle. The chain's CDR3 is CASSYTYALGGVLFF. The CDR3 DNA follows: TGTGCCAGCAGTTACACCTATGCACTTGGGGGGGTCCTGTTTTTT.

This chain uses TRBV4-1 with TRBJ1-2, with 9 bases fitting TRBD1. J lost 5 bases, V lost 0 bases, and 10 bases had no gene match. Germline V gene lookup returns CDR1 MGHRA and CDR2 YSYEKL. This CDR3 has 17 amino acids. Written as DNA, the CDR3 is TGCGCCAGCAGCCAAGATCCCGGTTTAGGACAGGGGTATGGCTACACCTTC. It translates to CASSQDPGLGQGYGYTF.

The rearrangement uses TRBV7-9 and TRBJ1-2; D might be TRBD1 (6 bases). In germline, CDR1 is SEHNR, CDR2 FQNEAQ (reference sequence). The CDR3 contains 14 residues. V dropped 5 bases and J dropped 4 bases, with 14 bases sitting between them. The DNA of the CDR3 is TGTGCCAGCAGCCCAGAAGGGGGGGCCTATGGCTACACCTTC. It yields the protein CASSPEGGAYGYTF.

The chain uses TRBV10-1 and TRBJ2-7; the match to TRBD2 covers 10 bases. This CDR3 comprises 15 residues. Looked up from germline, CDR1 is WNHNN and CDR2 is SYGVQD (reference sequence). V shed 8 bases, J shed 4 bases, and the junction held 11 bases outside the gene matches. CDR3 amino acids: CASRLAGGFLYEQYF. The CDR3 nucleotides are TGCGCCAGCCGGTTAGCGGGGGGTTTCCTTTACGAGCAGTACTTC.

Worth noting for this clone: This CDR3 is also generated by other DNA sequences in the sample. The chain carries TRBV28 and TRBJ1-5; unclear D gene. Germline CDR1 and CDR2: MDHEN and SYDVKM. V lost 5 bases and J lost 0, with 5 bases in between. The CDR3 extends over 13 amino acids. CDR3 loop: CASSINSNQPQHF. CDR3 bases: TGTGCCAGCAGTATCAATAGCAATCAGCCCCAGCATTTT.

This clone was seen only a few times. The chain combines TRBV3-1 (or the pseudogene TRBV3-2) with TRBJ1-3, with TRBD1 identical over 7 bases. V trimming: 3 bases; J trimming: 0 bases; junction bases outside the gene matches: 8. The CDR3 is 17 amino acids. Germline V gene data show CDR1 as LGHDT and CDR2 as YNNKEL (reference sequence). CDR3 region: CASSQMIGTASGNTIYF. The CDR3 DNA sequence: TGTGCCAGCAGCCAGATGATCGGGACAGCCTCTGGAAACACCATATATTTT.

The table lists this clone with a count of one. The chain uses TRBV2 and TRBJ1-4; no reliable D call. The germline gives CDR1 SNHLY, CDR2 FYNNEI. Trimming removed 6 bases from V and 2 bases from J, with 10 bases in between. The CDR3 loop spans 14 amino acids. The chain's CDR3 is CASRREATNEKLFF. CDR3 DNA: TGTGCCAGCAGGCGGGAAGCGACTAATGAAAAACTGTTTTTT.

The CDR3 loop is CAISDSREGATGQFF. The CDR3 coding sequence is TGTGCCATCAGTGATAGCAGGGAAGGGGCTACAGGGCAGTTCTTC. The chain carries TRBV10-3 and TRBJ2-1; TRBD1 might be the D (5 bases). This CDR3 spans 15 amino acids. Germline V lookup: CDR1 ENHRY, CDR2 SYGVKD. The V end lost 3 bases, the J end lost 12 bases, and 21 bases lay between the germline ends.

The rearrangement uses TRBV19 and TRBJ1-4, with D perhaps TRBD1 (6 bases). The CDR3 is 15 residues long. V was shortened by 3 bases and J by 8 bases, with 16 bases between the two germline ends. CDR1 is LNHDA and CDR2 is SQIVND in the germline V gene (reference sequence). The CDR3 DNA reads as TGTGCCAGTAGTATCGACAGGTCACGAGGGGAAAAACTGTTTTTT. Amino acids: CASSIDRSRGEKLFF. The variable domain in full, completed from reference TRBV19 and TRBJ1-4, reads DGGITQSPKYLFRKEGQNVTLSCEQNLNHDAMYWYRQDPGQGLRLIYYSQIVNDFQKGDIAEGYSVSREKKESFPLTVTSAQKNPTAFYLCASSIDRSRGEKLFFGSGTQLSVL.

The V and J genes are TRBV12-3 or TRBV12-4 and TRBJ2-5; 7 bases fit TRBD2. The junction had 3 bases not matched to a gene; V was cut back by 8 bases and J by 6 bases. CDR3 length: 11 amino acids. The CDR3 loop is CASWGGQTQYF. The CDR3 coding sequence is TGTGCCAGCTGGGGGGGACAGACCCAGTACTTC.

This clone was observed a few times. The V and J genes are TRBV7-2 and TRBJ1-5; perhaps TRBD1 as D (5 bases). Germline CDR1 reads SGHTA; CDR2 reads FQGNSA. Trimming cost V 4 bases and J 3 bases, with 10 bases left between them. The CDR3 is 14 amino acids. The CDR3 region is CASSWGTTNQPQHF. For the CDR3, the DNA is TGTGCCAGCAGCTGGGGCACAACCAATCAGCCCCAGCATTTT.

The V and J genes are TRBV5-1 and TRBJ1-6; TRBD1 agrees at 7 bases. In germline, CDR1 is SGHRS, CDR2 YFSETQ. The CDR3 contains 16 residues. J lost 10 bases, V lost 0 bases, and 10 bases had no gene match. For the CDR3, the DNA is TGCGCCAGCAGCTTGGCCGGGGAACAGGGGAGCTCACCCCTCCACTTT. Protein product: CASSLAGEQGSSPLHF.